This entry concerns a single TCR beta chain. The V end lost 6 bases, the J end lost 1 base, and 12 bases lay between the germline ends. This CDR3 has 15 residues. Per germline, CDR1 MDHEN and CDR2 SYDVKM. Donors in the study were healthy people who gave bone marrow. The sample is drawn from a study of cytomegalovirus exposure and HLA in healthy donors. 13 Jbeta primers and 60 Vbeta primers were used for the PCR. The method was immunoSEQ multiplex PCR; TCRdb's version includes in-frame clones alone and lacks a portion of them. The repertoire holds about 210,000 clones, with roughly 80% as singletons. The specimen was PBMCs. This TCR derives from a man aged 25 to 40 in good health and CMV-seronegative. The chain links TRBV28 to TRBJ1-4; perhaps TRBD1 as D (6 bases). CDR3 in amino acids: CASRPDRITNEKLFF. The CDR3 DNA is TGTGCCAGCAGGCCCGACAGGATAACTAATGAAAAACTGTTTTTT.